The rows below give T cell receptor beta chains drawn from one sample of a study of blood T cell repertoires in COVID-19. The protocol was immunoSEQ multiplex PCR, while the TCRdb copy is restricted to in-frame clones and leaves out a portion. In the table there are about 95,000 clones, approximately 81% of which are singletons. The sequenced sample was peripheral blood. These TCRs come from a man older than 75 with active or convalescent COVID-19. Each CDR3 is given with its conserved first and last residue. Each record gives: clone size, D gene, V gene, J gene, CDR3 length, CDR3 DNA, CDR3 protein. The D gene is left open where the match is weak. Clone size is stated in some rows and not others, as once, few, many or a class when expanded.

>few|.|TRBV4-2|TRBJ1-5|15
TGTGCCAGCAGCCAAGATCTGCAGGGGCATCAGCCCCAGCATTTT
CASSQDLQGHQPQHF
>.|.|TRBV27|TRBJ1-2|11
TGTGCCAGCAGTCGGGGGGTTGGCTACACCTTC
CASSRGVGYTF
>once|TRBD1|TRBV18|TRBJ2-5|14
TGTGCCAGCTCACCAGGGACAGGGACGGAGACCCAGTACTTC
CASSPGTGTETQYF
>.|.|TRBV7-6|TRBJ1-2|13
TGTGCCAGCAGCTTATCAGGGGCCTATGGCTACACCTTC
CASSLSGAYGYTF
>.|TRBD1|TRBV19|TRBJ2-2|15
TGTGCCAGTAGACAGGGGGTTGGTTTGGCCGGGGAGCTGTTTTTT
CASRQGVGLAGELFF
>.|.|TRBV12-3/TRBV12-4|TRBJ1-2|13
TGTGCCAGCAGTTACGACAGCTCCTATGGCTACACCTTC
CASSYDSSYGYTF
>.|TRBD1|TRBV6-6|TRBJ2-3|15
TGTGCCAGCAGTTACTCGGGACAGGGATTGGATACGCAGTATTTT
CASSYSGQGLDTQYF
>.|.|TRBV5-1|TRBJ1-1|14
TGCGCCAGCAGCTTGGGACAGATGAACACTGAAGCTTTCTTT
CASSLGQMNTEAFF
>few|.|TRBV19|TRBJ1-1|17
TGTGCCAGTAGTCCCCCAAAGTTAGGGGGGGGGATCACTGAAGCTTTCTTT
CASSPPKLGGGITEAFF
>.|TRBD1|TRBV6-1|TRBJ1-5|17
TGTGCCAGCAGTGAACTGAAGGGGGCGACTGGCAATCAGCCCCAGCATTTT
CASSELKGATGNQPQHF
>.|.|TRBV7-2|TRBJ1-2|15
TGTGCCAGCAGCTTAGGGGGGCAGGGTAGCTATGGCTACACCTTC
CASSLGGQGSYGYTF
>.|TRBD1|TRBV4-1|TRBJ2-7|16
TGCGCCAGCAGCCAGGAGATACAGGGGCCTCGGTACGAGCAGTACTTC
CASSQEIQGPRYEQYF
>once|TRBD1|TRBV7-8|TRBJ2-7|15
TGTGCCAGCAGCCCGTTAGGACAGGGAACCTACGAGCAGTACTTC
CASSPLGQGTYEQYF
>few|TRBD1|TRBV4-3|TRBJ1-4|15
TGCGCCAGCAGCCGCAGACAGGGGACTAATGAAAAACTGTTTTTT
CASSRRQGTNEKLFF
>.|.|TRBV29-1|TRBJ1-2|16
TGCAGCGTCCAACGGCTCACAGGTGACGTTAGGAATGGCTACACCTTC
CSVQRLTGDVRNGYTF
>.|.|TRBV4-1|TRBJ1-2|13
TGCGCCAGCAGCCCCCTGTTTAGCTATGGCTACACCTTC
CASSPLFSYGYTF
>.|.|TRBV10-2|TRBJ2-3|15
TGCGCCAGCAGTGAGTCACAGCCGGGGACAGATACGCAGTATTTT
CASSESQPGTDTQYF
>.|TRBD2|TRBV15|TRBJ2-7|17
TGTGCCACCAGCAGAGCTAGCGGGGGGAACCGTTTCTACGAGCAGTACTTC
CATSRASGGNRFYEQYF
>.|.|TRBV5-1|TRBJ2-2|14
TGCGCCAGCAGCCTGACCAGACAGCCCGGGGAGCTGTTTTTT
CASSLTRQPGELFF
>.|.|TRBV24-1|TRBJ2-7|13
TGTGCCACCAGTGATTCCCACAGGGTGGAACAGTACTTC
CATSDSHRVEQYF
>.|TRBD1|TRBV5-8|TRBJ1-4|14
TGTGCCAGCAGCCGGGGACAGCTGAATGAAAAACTGTTTTTT
CASSRGQLNEKLFF
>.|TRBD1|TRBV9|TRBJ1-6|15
TGTGCCAGCAGCGGACCCGGGACAGGGGGTTCACCCCTCCACTTT
CASSGPGTGGSPLHF
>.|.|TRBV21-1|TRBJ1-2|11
TGTGCCAGCAGCAAAGTCGATGGCTACACCTTC
CASSKVDGYTF
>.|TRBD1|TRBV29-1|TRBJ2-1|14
TGCAGCAGCTCCGGGACAGGGGGCGCGGATGAGCAGTTCTTC
CSSSGTGGADEQFF
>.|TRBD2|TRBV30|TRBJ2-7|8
TGTCTAGCGGACGAGCAGTACTTC
CLADEQYF
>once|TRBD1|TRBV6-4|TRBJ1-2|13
TGTGCCAGCAGTGTATCACAGGGGTATGGCTACACCTTC
CASSVSQGYGYTF
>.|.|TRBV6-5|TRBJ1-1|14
TGTGCCAGCAGTTCTCGGGGGGCTATGGGTGAAGCTTTCTTT
CASSSRGAMGEAFF
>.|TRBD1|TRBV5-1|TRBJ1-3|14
TGCGCCAGTGGACAGGGTTCAGCTGGAAACACCATATATTTT
CASGQGSAGNTIYF
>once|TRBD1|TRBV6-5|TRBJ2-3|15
TGTGCCAGCCACAGGGGGGCCCTCGGCACAGATACGCAGTATTTT
CASHRGALGTDTQYF
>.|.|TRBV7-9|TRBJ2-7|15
TGTGCCAGCAGCTCCGCGGGGAGACAGCTTGGCGAGCAGTACTTC
CASSSAGRQLGEQYF
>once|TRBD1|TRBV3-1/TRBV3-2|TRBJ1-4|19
TGTGCCAGCAGCCAATTCGCTAAAAGGCAGGGGGGAGCTAATGAAAAACTGTTTTTT
CASSQFAKRQGGANEKLFF
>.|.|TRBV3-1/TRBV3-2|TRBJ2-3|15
TGTGCCAGCAGCGTTGCAGGGGGGAGCACAGATACGCAGTATTTT
CASSVAGGSTDTQYF
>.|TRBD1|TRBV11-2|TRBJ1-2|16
TGTGCCAGCAGCTTAGATCGAGGGGGCGCGGGCTATGGCTACACCTTC
CASSLDRGGAGYGYTF
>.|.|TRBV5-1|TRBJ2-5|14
TGCGCCAGCTGTCTCGGGGGGCCCCAAGAGACCCAGTACTTC
CASCLGGPQETQYF
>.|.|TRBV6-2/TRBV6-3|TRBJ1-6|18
TGTGCCAGCAGTTACCCGGAAGGTCGGAGCTCCTATAATTCACCCCTCCACTTT
CASSYPEGRSSYNSPLHF
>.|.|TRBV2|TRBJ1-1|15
TGTGCCAGCAGTGAGGGGGCCCCCTTGAACACTGAAGCTTTCTTT
CASSEGAPLNTEAFF
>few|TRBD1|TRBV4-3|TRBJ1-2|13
TGCGCCAGCAGCCATCAGGGGGACTATGGCTACACCTTC
CASSHQGDYGYTF
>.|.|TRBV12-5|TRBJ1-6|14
TGTGCTAGTGGTTTGGAGGGGACACTGGCACCCCTCCACTTT
CASGLEGTLAPLHF
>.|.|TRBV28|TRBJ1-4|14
TGTGCCAGCGACAAAGGGGGTTCTAATGAAAAACTGTTTTTT
CASDKGGSNEKLFF
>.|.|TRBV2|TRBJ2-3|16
TGTGCCAGCTCCGGAGGGCTGGGACAGACGCCTCGTACGCAGTATTTT
CASSGGLGQTPRTQYF
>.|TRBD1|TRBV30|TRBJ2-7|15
TGTGCCTGGAGTACCCGTTCGACAGGGGGAGCCGAGCAGTACTTC
CAWSTRSTGGAEQYF